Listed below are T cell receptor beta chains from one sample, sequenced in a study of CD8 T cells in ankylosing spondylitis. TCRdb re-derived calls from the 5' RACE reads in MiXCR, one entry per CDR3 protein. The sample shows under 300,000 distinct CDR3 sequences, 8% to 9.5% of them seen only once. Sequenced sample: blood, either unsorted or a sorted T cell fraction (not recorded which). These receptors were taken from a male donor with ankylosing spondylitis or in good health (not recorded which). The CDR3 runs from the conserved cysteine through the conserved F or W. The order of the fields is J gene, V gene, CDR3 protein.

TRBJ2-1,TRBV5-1,CASSQRIREDEQFF
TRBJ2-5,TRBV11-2,CASSSGLGQGETQYF
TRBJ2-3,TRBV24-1,CATSGAGGPGTDTQYF
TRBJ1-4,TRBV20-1,CSAQQGSWEKLFF
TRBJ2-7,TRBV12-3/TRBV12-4,CASSVSGYYEQYF
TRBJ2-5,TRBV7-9,CASSLEGIGTQYF
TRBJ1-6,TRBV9,CASSVEGQGRSPLHF
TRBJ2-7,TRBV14,CASSYNEGGRPSLEQYF
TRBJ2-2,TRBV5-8,CASSLALTWDTGELFF
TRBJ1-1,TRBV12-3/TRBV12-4,CASRSKLNTEAFF
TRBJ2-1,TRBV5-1,CASRSGQSNYNEQFF
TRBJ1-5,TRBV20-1,CSARSRGEGQPQHF
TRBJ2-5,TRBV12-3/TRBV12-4,CASSPQGGTQYF
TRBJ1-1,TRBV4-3,CASSQDVPVNTEAFF
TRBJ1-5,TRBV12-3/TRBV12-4,CASSSSYSNQPQHF
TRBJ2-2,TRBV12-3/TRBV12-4,CASSLTGRTGELFF
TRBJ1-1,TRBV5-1,CASSPYTGGENTEAFF
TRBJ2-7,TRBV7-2,CASSLRQDYEQYF
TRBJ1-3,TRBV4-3,CASSQDPQHGNTIYF
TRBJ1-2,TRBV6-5,CASSYSRQSGYTF
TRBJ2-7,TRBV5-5,CASSLAGSGLGFYEQYF
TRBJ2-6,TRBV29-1,CSVEVRTTGANVLTF
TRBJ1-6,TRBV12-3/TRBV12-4,CASSFNGGSPLHF
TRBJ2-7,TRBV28,CASSIGGDEQYF
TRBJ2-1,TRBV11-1,CASSSTEASGGSYNEQFF
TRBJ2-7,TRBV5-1,CASSLLGTVGTYEQYF
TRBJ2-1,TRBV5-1,CASSLSLAGRRAYEQFF
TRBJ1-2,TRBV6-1,CASSTRTETGYTF
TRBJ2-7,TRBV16,CASSPGQGLRDEQYF
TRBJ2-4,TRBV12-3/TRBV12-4,CASSFKRGGQLAKNIQYF
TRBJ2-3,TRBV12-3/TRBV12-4,CASSLLDTDTQYF
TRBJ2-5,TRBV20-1,CSLAGLAGPPETQYF
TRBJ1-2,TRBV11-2,CASSPPGITGASYGYTF
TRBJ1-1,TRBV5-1,CASSPFGGGAEGNTEAFF
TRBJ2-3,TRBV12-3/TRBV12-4,CASRLNPSSTDTQYF
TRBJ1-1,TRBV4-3,CASSQDRGQNTEAFF
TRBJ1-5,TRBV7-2,CASSFQRQPQHF
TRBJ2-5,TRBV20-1,CSASWVAETQYF
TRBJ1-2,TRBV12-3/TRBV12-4,CASSLRGATF
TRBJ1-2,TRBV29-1,CSVEGRSEGYTF
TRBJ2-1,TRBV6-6,CASRREAHNEQFF
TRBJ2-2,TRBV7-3,CASSPDPGTSSAGELFF
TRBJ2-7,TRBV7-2,CASSLAGGSSYEQYF
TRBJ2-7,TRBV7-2,CASSGDLGSFLPYEQYF
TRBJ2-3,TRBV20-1,CSAPRTSGKVYTQYF
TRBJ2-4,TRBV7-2,CASSAARGGLQYF
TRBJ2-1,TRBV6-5,CASSLSGDEQFF
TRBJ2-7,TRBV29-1,CSVRVGASEQYF
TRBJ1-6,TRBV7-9,CASSFGLSENSPLHF
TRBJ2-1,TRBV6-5,CASSSLDRVQFF
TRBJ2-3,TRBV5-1,CASSPGTYYSTDTQYF
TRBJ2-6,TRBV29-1,CSVGPGSDSGANVLTF
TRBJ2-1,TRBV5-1,CASSSSAGGPSSYNEQFF
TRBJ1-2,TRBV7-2,CASSDRGLYGYTF
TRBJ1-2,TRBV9,CASSALGEPYGYTF
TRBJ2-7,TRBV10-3,CAISGREIVEQYF
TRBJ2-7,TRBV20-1,CSGEREGREYEQYF
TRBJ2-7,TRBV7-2,CASGDRAEQYF
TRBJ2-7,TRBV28,CASGVSPSSSYEQYF
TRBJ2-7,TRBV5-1,CASSLQGPQRDEQYF